Shown below are 19 T cell receptor beta chains from a single sample sequenced in a study of OX40 agonist ivuxolimab in advanced cancers. Here immunoSEQ multiplex PCR was the method, and the copy in TCRdb shows in-frame clones only, minus some. The data hold tens of thousands of clones, with around nine tenths observed a single time. Sequencing was performed on CD4+ or CD8+ T cells sorted from blood, taken in a trial of the OX40 agonist ivuxolimab. Receptor source: an adult with an advanced solid tumor such as melanoma, head and neck, liver or kidney cancer.

This clone was recorded once. V and J are TRBV7-7 and TRBJ2-2; D ambiguous. The CDR3 is 14 amino acids. Germline assignment: CDR1 SSHAT and CDR2 FNYEAQ (reference sequence). Deletions cut 1 base from V and 6 bases from J, with 9 bases between. CDR3 bases: TGTGCCAGCAGCTTAGAAGAGAGGTCCGGGGAGCTGTTTTTT. It codes for CASSLEERSGELFF.

The V and J genes are TRBV2 and TRBJ2-3; 7 bases line up with TRBD1. Trimming took 4 bases from V and 2 from J; bases not matched to a gene: 6. The germline V gene has CDR1 SNHLY and CDR2 FYNNEI. CDR3 length: 15 amino acids. The CDR3 region has the DNA TGTGCCAGCAGTGGAGGGGGCTCCAACACAGATACGCAGTATTTT. It is translated as CASSGGGSNTDTQYF.

This chain connects TRBV10-3 to TRBJ2-7; D gene unclear. Germline lookup yields CDR1 ENHRY and CDR2 SYGVKD. Trimming cost V 2 bases and J 2 bases, with 10 bases left between them. This CDR3 region has 14 residues. The CDR3 here is CAISEPPRAYEQYF. In DNA, the CDR3 is TGTGCCATCAGTGAGCCCCCGAGAGCCTACGAGCAGTACTTC.

This clone was picked up one time. This sequence joins TRBV6-1 and TRBJ2-1; perhaps TRBD1 as D (5 bases). Per the germline V gene, CDR1 is MNHNS and CDR2 is SASEGT. The CDR3 is 14 residues long. Trimming shortened V by 7 bases and J by 2 bases, and 12 bases separated the two germline ends. For the CDR3, the DNA is TGTGCCAGCACCAGGGATATTACCTACAATGAGCAGTTCTTC. Translated: CASTRDITYNEQFF.

The rearrangement joins TRBV4-2 to TRBJ2-3; the match to TRBD1 covers 9 bases. This CDR3 contains 17 residues. V gave up 4 bases and J gave up 4 bases; unmatched junction bases: 12. Germline V gene data show CDR1 as LGHNA and CDR2 as YNFKEQ. The CDR3 bases are TGTGCCAGCAGCCCTGGGGCGAACAGGGGGCAGGCAGATACGCAGTATTTT. Translated: CASSPGANRGQADTQYF.

The gene calls are TRBV6-5 and TRBJ1-1, with a tentative D call TRBD1 (5 bases). Germline loops: CDR1 MNHEY, CDR2 SVGAGI. The ends were cut back, 2 bases at V and 6 bases at J, with 10 bases in the middle. The CDR3 totals 13 residues. The CDR3 coding sequence is TGTGCCAGCAGTTACGGAGGGGCCGCTGAAGCTTTCTTT. It yields the protein CASSYGGAAEAFF.

The chain employs TRBV9 and TRBJ2-3, with 8 positions matching TRBD1. V gave up 3 bases and J gave up 3 bases; unmatched junction bases: 9. The CDR3 loop spans 16 amino acids. CDR1 is SGDLS and CDR2 is YYNGEE in the germline V gene. DNA for the CDR3: TGTGCCAGCAGCGCCTCCCCGGGACAGGCGACAGATACGCAGTATTTT. Protein sequence: CASSASPGQATDTQYF.

The chain has TRBV29-1 and TRBJ1-1; unclear D gene. The CDR3 runs 12 residues. Germline V gene lookup returns CDR1 SQVTM and CDR2 ANQGSEA. V was shortened by 2 bases and J by 3 bases, with 7 bases between the two germline ends. The CDR3 loop is CSVELGYTEAFF. The CDR3 nucleotides are TGCAGCGTTGAATTGGGTTACACTGAAGCTTTCTTT.

The genes are TRBV6-6 and TRBJ1-2, with D perhaps TRBD1 (5 bases). CDR3 length: 13 residues. V lost 7 bases, J lost 9 bases, and 18 bases lay in between. Germline V CDR1 and CDR2: MNHNY, SVGAGI (reference sequence). Written as DNA, the CDR3 is TGTGCCAGCACTAAGCCCAGGGATTCGAGCTACACCTTC. This sequence encodes CASTKPRDSSYTF.

The gene calls are TRBV2 and TRBJ2-7; D possibly matches TRBD1 or TRBD2 (5 bases each). The germline V gene has CDR1 SNHLY and CDR2 FYNNEI. V lost 5 bases and J lost 3, with 11 bases in between. The CDR3 is 13 residues long. The CDR3 nucleotides read TGTGCCAGCAGTCCGGGACGGGACTACGAGCAGTACTTC. This gives the protein CASSPGRDYEQYF.

This rearrangement joins TRBV6-5 to TRBJ1-2; D gene ambiguous. CDR3 length equals 14 residues. Trimming removed 6 bases at V and 2 bases at J, with 13 bases between. Germline values: CDR1 MNHEY, CDR2 SVGAGI. The CDR3 loop is CASSPRELNYGYTF. CDR3 sequence (DNA): TGTGCCAGCAGCCCCCGTGAATTGAACTATGGCTACACCTTC.

In its sample, this clone was seen once. The CDR3 DNA follows: TGTGCCAGCAGCGTAGCAGGGGCCGATTCACCCCTCCACTTT. Its translation is CASSVAGADSPLHF. The chain combines TRBV9 with TRBJ1-6; TRBD1 is a possible D gene (6 bases). The CDR3 runs 14 residues. V gave up 0 bases and J gave up 8 bases, with 9 bases separating them. Germline loops: CDR1 SGDLS, CDR2 YYNGEE.

V gene TRBV21-1 combines with J gene TRBJ1-3; the table assigns TRBD1, which was not confirmed against the DNA. TRBV21-1 constitutes a pseudogene. The CDR3 totals 18 residues. The CDR3 protein is CASSKGQGANWTGNTIYF. CDR3 coding DNA: TGTGCCAGCAGCAAAGGACAGGGGGCAAATTGGACTGGAAACACCATATATTTT.

V usage is TRBV6-1 and J usage is TRBJ2-7; D possibly matches TRBD1 or TRBD2 (7 bases each). From germline, CDR1 is MNHNS and CDR2 SASEGT. The germline V and J ends were trimmed by 6 bases and 0 bases, with 12 bases remaining between them. This CDR3 is 14 amino acids long. The DNA for the CDR3 is TGTGCCAGCAGCCAGGGGGGGCCCTCCTACGAGCAGTACTTC. This encodes CASSQGGPSYEQYF.

This clone has at least ten counts. This chain links TRBV11-2 with TRBJ2-1; 7 nucleotides match TRBD2. Germline V CDR1 and CDR2: SGHAT, FQNNGV. The V segment lost 1 base and the J segment 0 bases; nucleotides outside the gene matches: 3. This CDR3 is built from 16 residues. Written as DNA, the CDR3 is TGTGCCAGCAGCTTAGTGGGGACTATCTCCTACAATGAGCAGTTCTTC. This sequence encodes CASSLVGTISYNEQFF. The variable domain in full, completed from reference TRBV11-2 and TRBJ2-1, reads EAGVAQSPRYKIIEKRQSVAFWCNPISGHATLYWYQQILGQGPKLLIQFQNNGVVDDSQLPKDRFSAERLKGVDSTLKIQPAKLEDSAVYLCASSLVGTISYNEQFFGPGTRLTVL.

The rearrangement joins TRBV11-2 to TRBJ1-2; D is unresolved. Germline values: CDR1 SGHAT, CDR2 FQNNGV. The germline V and J ends were trimmed by 4 bases and 2 bases, with 11 bases remaining between them. The CDR3 length is 14 residues. CDR3 loop: CASSSGGQNYGYTF. DNA of the CDR3: TGTGCCAGCAGCTCCGGTGGGCAAAACTATGGCTACACCTTC.

The genes are TRBV30 and TRBJ1-5, with D possibly matching TRBD1 (5 bases). Germline V gives CDR1 GTSNPN, CDR2 SVGIG (reference sequence). V was cut by 4 bases and J by 2 bases, with 15 bases left in between. The CDR3 sequence is 15 residues long. The CDR3 loop is CAWTTQGVGNQPQHF. The DNA for the CDR3 is TGTGCCTGGACCACCCAGGGAGTTGGCAATCAGCCCCAGCATTTT.

V usage is TRBV15 and J usage is TRBJ1-1; D unresolved. The V end was cut by 10 bases, the J end by 1 base, with 16 bases between. Germline-derived CDR1 and CDR2 are LNHNV and YYDKDF (reference sequence). The CDR3 runs to 14 residues. Here the CDR3 DNA reads TGTGCCATTCGGCGTGGGGAGCCGAACACTGAAGCTTTCTTT. Translating gives CAIRRGEPNTEAFF.

The J gene is TRBJ2-7, the V gene TRBV18; D uncertain. Germline lookup yields CDR1 KGHSH and CDR2 LQKENI. Trimming removed 6 bases from V and 2 bases from J, with 11 bases in between. This CDR3 has 13 amino acids. The CDR3 DNA reads as TGTGCCAGCTCCCCTAGTTCTACCTACGAGCAGTACTTC. The encoded protein is CASSPSSTYEQYF. The variable domain in full, completed from reference TRBV18 and TRBJ2-7, reads NAGVMQNPRHLVRRRGQEARLRCSPMKGHSHVYWYRQLPEEGLKFMVYLQKENIIDESGMPKERFSAEFPKEGPSILRIQQVVRGDSAAYFCASSPSSTYEQYFGPGTRLTVT.